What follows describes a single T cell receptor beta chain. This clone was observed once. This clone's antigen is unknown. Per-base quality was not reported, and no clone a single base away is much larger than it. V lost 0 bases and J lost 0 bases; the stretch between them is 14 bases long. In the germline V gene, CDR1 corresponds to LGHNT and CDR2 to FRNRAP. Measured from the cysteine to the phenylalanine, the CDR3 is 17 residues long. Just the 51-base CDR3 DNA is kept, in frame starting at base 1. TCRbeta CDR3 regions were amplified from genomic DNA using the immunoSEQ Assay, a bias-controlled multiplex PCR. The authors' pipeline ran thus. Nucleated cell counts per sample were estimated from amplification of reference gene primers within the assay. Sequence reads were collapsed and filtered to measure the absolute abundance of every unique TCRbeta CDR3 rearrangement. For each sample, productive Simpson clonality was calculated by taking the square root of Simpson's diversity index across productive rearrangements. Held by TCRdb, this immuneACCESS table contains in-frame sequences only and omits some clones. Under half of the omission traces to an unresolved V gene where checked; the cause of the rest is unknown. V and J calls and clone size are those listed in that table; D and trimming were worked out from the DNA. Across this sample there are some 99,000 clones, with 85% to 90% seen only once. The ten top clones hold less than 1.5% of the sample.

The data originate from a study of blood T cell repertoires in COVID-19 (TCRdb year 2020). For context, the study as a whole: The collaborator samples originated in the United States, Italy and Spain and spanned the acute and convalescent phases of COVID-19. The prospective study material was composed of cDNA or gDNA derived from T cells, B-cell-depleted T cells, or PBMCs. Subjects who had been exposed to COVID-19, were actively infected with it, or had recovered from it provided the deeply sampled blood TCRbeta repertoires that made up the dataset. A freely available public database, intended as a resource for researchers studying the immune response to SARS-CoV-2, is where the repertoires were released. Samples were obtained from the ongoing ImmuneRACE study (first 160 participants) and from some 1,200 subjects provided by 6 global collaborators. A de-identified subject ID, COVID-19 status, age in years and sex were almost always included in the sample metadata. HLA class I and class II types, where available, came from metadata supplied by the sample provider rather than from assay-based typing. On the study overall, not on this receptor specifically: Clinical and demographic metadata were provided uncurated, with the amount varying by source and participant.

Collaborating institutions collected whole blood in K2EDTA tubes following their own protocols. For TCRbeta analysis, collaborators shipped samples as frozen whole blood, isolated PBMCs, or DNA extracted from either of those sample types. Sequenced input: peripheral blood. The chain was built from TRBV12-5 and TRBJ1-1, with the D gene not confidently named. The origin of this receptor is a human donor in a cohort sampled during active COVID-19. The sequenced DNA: TGTGCTAGTGGTTTGGTACCTCGAGCACTCATGAACACTGAAGCTTTCTTT. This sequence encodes CASGLVPRALMNTEAFF.